This entry lists 8 T cell receptor beta chains sequenced from one sample in a study of blood T cells in healthy people across ages. Through a sample-barcoded 5' primer and a J-beta primer mix, a second PCR was run for about 6 to 12 cycles. Each CDR3 protein gets one entry after TCRdb re-called the 5' RACE reads with MiXCR. Among around 1,700,000 distinct CDR3 sequences listed, 28% were seen once. Material: blood. Source of these receptors: a woman aged 30 to 39 in good health.

This chain connects TRBV30 to TRBJ2-1; 9 bases align to TRBD2. The germline gives CDR1 GTSNPN, CDR2 SVGIG (reference sequence). J lost 7 bases, V lost 3 bases, and 10 bases had no gene match. The CDR3 runs to 15 residues. CDR3 coding DNA: TGTGCCTGGAGAGTTAGCGGGAGAGGGGGGAATGAGCAGTTCTTC. Its protein is CAWRVSGRGGNEQFF.

V gene TRBV10-3 combines with J gene TRBJ1-4, with D hard to call. Germline CDR1 reads ENHRY; CDR2 reads SYGVKD. This CDR3 region has 16 residues. Trimming pared 11 bases from V and 0 bases from J, leaving 19 bases between. The CDR3 protein is CASRGSGDATNEKLFF. CDR3 DNA sequence: TGTGCCTCCAGAGGGAGTGGGGATGCAACTAATGAAAAACTGTTTTTT.

The rearrangement joins TRBV29-1 to TRBJ1-5, with D uncertain. The CDR3 is 13 residues long. The germline V gene encodes CDR1 SQVTM and CDR2 ANQGSEA. Trimming removed 6 bases from V and 4 bases from J, with 13 bases in between. CDR3 loop: CSVAQTENQPQHF. The CDR3 nucleotides read TGCAGCGTCGCCCAGACGGAGAATCAGCCCCAGCATTTT. Full variable domain (remainder filled in from reference TRBV29-1 and TRBJ1-5): SAVISQKPSRDICQRGTSLTIQCQVDSQVTMMFWYRQQPGQSLTLIATANQGSEATYESGFVIDKFPISRPNLTFSTLTVSNMSPEDSSIYLCSVAQTENQPQHFGDGTRLSIL.

This clonotype was seen more than once but under ten times. The chain joins TRBV13 to TRBJ2-1, with 10 bases that match TRBD1. Trimming cost V 2 bases and J 9 bases; bases outside gene matches: 7. Germline CDR1 PRHDT, CDR2 FYEKMQ (reference sequence). The CDR3 is 15 amino acids. CDR3 region: CASSLRTGGPTEQFF. The CDR3 DNA sequence: TGTGCCAGCAGCTTACGGACAGGGGGTCCAACTGAGCAGTTCTTC.

The rearrangement uses TRBV7-2 and TRBJ2-5; D ambiguous. The CDR3 covers 14 residues. Germline V gene data show CDR1 as SGHTA and CDR2 as FQGNSA. V lost 7 bases and J 1 base, leaving 13 bases between the germline ends. The CDR3 sequence: CASKTGRIQETQYF. The CDR3 DNA reads TGTGCCAGCAAAACGGGTAGAATCCAAGAGACCCAGTACTTC.

Concerning this clonotype: One end of the junction varies from germline; a read error may be responsible. The J gene is TRBJ2-4, the V gene TRBV13, with D maybe TRBD1 (6 bases). This CDR3 region has 12 residues. Germline loops: CDR1 PRHDT, CDR2 FYEKMQ (reference sequence). The CDR3 bases are TGTGCCAACAGCTTTGGACAGCTCGGGCAGTACTTC. Translated: CANSFGQLGQYF.

This clonotype has just a few counts. This sequence joins TRBV6-1 and TRBJ2-1; a weak D match, TRBD1 (6 bases). With 3 bases removed from V and 0 bases from J, the gap between germline ends came to 15 bases. CDR3 length equals 17 residues. Germline CDR1 and CDR2: MNHNS and SASEGT. CDR3 sequence: CASSDHGTQSSYNEQFF. CDR3 nucleotides: TGTGCCAGCAGTGACCACGGGACACAGAGCTCCTACAATGAGCAGTTCTTC.

This clonotype occurred many times. The V call is TRBV4-3, the J call TRBJ2-1; TRBD2 matches at 8 bases. Germline CDR1 is LGHNA and CDR2 is YSLEER. The V segment lost 5 bases and the J segment 5 bases; nucleotides outside the gene matches: 14. The CDR3 contains 17 residues. The CDR3 DNA reads as TGCGCCAGCAGCGAAGTGGGAGCGGGAGAGCGCAACAATGAGCAGTTCTTC. Its protein product is CASSEVGAGERNNEQFF.